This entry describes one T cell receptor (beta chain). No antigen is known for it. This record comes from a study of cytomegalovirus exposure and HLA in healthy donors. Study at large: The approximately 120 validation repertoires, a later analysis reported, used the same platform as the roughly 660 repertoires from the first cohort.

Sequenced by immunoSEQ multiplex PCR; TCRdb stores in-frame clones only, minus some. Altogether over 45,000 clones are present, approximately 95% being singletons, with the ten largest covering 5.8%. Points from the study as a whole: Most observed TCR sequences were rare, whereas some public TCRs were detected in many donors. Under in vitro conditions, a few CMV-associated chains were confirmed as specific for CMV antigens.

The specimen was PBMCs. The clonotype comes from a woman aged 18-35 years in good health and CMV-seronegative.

The CDR3 nucleotides read TGTGCCAGTAGTCTTCCCAGAGGGACTAGTTGGGATGAGCAGTTCTTC. This sequence encodes CASSLPRGTSWDEQFF. The gene calls are TRBV19 and TRBJ2-1, with 8 bases lining up with TRBD2. The V gene end was trimmed by 5 bases and the J gene end by 8 bases; junction bases not matched to a gene: 14. In germline, CDR1 is LNHDA, CDR2 SQIVND (reference sequence). The CDR3 has 16 amino acids.